A selection of T cell receptor beta chains follows, all from one sample in a study of T cell responses to AZD1222 COVID-19 vaccine. The method was immunoSEQ multiplex PCR; TCRdb's version includes in-frame clones alone and lacks a portion of them. This sample has 110,000 to 150,000 clones; 90% to 95% occur once, and the top ten carry roughly 2%. The source material was peripheral blood, sampled on day 0 of AZD1222 vaccination. The receptors stem from an adult in good health. Each CDR3 is given with its conserved first and last residue. D genes are given only for firm matches. Size values are once, few and many counts, or a class for expanded clones, and some rows have none.

NA,TRBJ2-5,NA,TRBV4-1,TGCGCCAGCAGCACACAGGGTCAAGAGACCCAGTACTTC,CASSTQGQETQYF
NA,TRBJ2-7,NA,TRBV19,TGTGCCGGGTCCCTTGTTGGGCACTCCTACGAGCAGTACTTC,CAGSLVGHSYEQYF
NA,TRBJ2-5,NA,TRBV10-3,TGTGCCATCAATTTGACACCTCAAGAGACCCAGTACTTC,CAINLTPQETQYF
TRBD1,TRBJ1-4,once,TRBV5-1,TGCGCCAGCAGCTTGGCGCTAGGCAGGGGGGAAAAACTGTTTTTT,CASSLALGRGEKLFF
TRBD1,TRBJ2-5,NA,TRBV27,TGTGCCAGCAGTTCGACAGGGGGCGATGAGACCCAGTACTTC,CASSSTGGDETQYF
NA,TRBJ1-6,NA,TRBV7-9,TGTGCCAGCAGCTTAGGGGGTACCTATAATTCACCCCTCCACTTT,CASSLGGTYNSPLHF
TRBD1,TRBJ2-3,NA,TRBV6-5,TGTGCCAGCAAGCTGCAGGGGGCAAGCACAGATACGCAGTATTTT,CASKLQGASTDTQYF
NA,TRBJ1-2,NA,TRBV5-1,TGCGCCAGCAGTAAGGGGGACCCCAGAAACTATGGCTACACCTTC,CASSKGDPRNYGYTF
NA,TRBJ1-3,NA,TRBV7-9,TGTGCCAGCAGTGCTTTGGGCTCCTCTGGAAACACCATATATTTT,CASSALGSSGNTIYF
NA,TRBJ2-2,NA,TRBV7-9,TGTGCCAGCAGCTTAGGGAACACCGGGGAGCTGTTTTTT,CASSLGNTGELFF
TRBD1,TRBJ1-2,NA,TRBV7-2,TGTGCCAGCAGGGCTTCGGGACAGGCCTCCTATGGCTACACCTTC,CASRASGQASYGYTF
NA,TRBJ2-1,NA,TRBV5-4,TGTGCCAGCAGCGCAAGCGGGAATGAGCAGTTCTTC,CASSASGNEQFF
NA,TRBJ1-6,NA,TRBV6-5,TGTGCCAGCAGTTACTCTGGCCAGGGTGGTTCACCCCTCCACTTT,CASSYSGQGGSPLHF
NA,TRBJ2-7,once,TRBV11-2,TGTGCCAGCAGCTTAGCGGGTCAGGGGTTGAGCTACGAGCAGTACTTC,CASSLAGQGLSYEQYF
NA,TRBJ2-5,NA,TRBV7-2,TGTGCCAGCAGCTTAGGGGACTTCCGACAGTACTTC,CASSLGDFRQYF
NA,TRBJ2-3,NA,TRBV7-3,TGTGCCAGCAGCTTACGCGGGGCGAGCACAGATACGCAGTATTTT,CASSLRGASTDTQYF